The 22 T cell receptor beta chains listed next were all sequenced from one sample in a study of long-term antiretroviral therapy in people with HIV. Assay version v3.0 of immunoSEQ was used, and it was run at survey level. TCRdb's copy holds only in-frame clones and misses some; the assay was immunoSEQ multiplex PCR. Among more than 20,000 clones listed, over 80% were seen once. The specimen comprised unsorted PBMCs, sampled 1.2 years after starting antiretroviral therapy. These receptors were obtained from a woman in her thirties or forties with HIV.

The gene calls are TRBV5-6 and TRBJ1-5; 7 bases agree with TRBD1. The junction had 9 bases not matched to a gene; V was cut back by 5 bases and J by 7 bases. CDR1 is SGHDT and CDR2 is YYEEEE in the germline V gene. The CDR3 is made up of 14 amino acids. For the CDR3, the DNA is TGTGCCAGCAGGCCGGGACAGAAGCTGCAGCCCCAGCATTTT. Translating gives CASRPGQKLQPQHF.

This chain links TRBV6-5 with TRBJ2-3; TRBD2 aligns across 8 bases. CDR1 is MNHEY, CDR2 SVGAGI, per germline. The ends lost 7 bases at V and 0 bases at J; junction bases unmatched: 6. The CDR3 is 15 residues long. In DNA, the CDR3 is TGTGCCAGCACCCAGACTAGCGCGAGCACAGATACGCAGTATTTT. Its protein is CASTQTSASTDTQYF.

The chain has TRBV4-2 and TRBJ1-1, with no clear D. Germline V gene sequence: CDR1 LGHNA, CDR2 YNFKEQ. Trimming left V 1 base short and J 1 base short, with 4 bases between. This CDR3 has 13 amino acids. CDR3 residues: CASSQAPNTEAFF. CDR3 in DNA: TGTGCCAGCAGCCAAGCTCCGAACACTGAAGCTTTCTTT.

The V call is TRBV7-7, the J call TRBJ2-7, with 7 nucleotides matching TRBD1. The J segment lost 4 bases and the V segment lost 4 bases, leaving 4 bases of the junction unmatched. Germline CDR1 is SSHAT and CDR2 is FNYEAQ (reference sequence). CDR3 size: 13 residues. CDR3 DNA: TGTGCCAGCAGCTGGGGGACAGAGTACGAGCAGTACTTC. Its protein is CASSWGTEYEQYF.

The rearrangement joins TRBV7-9 to TRBJ2-3; 7 bases agree with TRBD2. Trimming took 5 bases from V and 2 from J; bases not matched to a gene: 4. This CDR3 is 14 amino acids long. CDR1 and CDR2 from the germline V gene are SEHNR and FQNEAQ (reference sequence). The CDR3: CASSPLATTDTQYF. CDR3 DNA sequence: TGTGCCAGCAGCCCACTAGCGACCACAGATACGCAGTATTTT.

This chain uses TRBV19 with TRBJ2-7, with D possibly being TRBD1 (6 bases). V was pared by 3 bases and J by 3 bases, with 15 bases between. Germline V gene lookup returns CDR1 LNHDA and CDR2 SQIVND (reference sequence). This CDR3 region has 15 residues. The CDR3 sequence: CASSMGRDRRYEQYF. As DNA, the CDR3 is TGTGCCAGTAGTATGGGTCGAGACAGGCGCTACGAGCAGTACTTC.

V and J are TRBV28 and TRBJ2-7; maybe TRBD2 (6 bases). The germline V gene encodes CDR1 MDHEN and CDR2 SYDVKM. CDR3 length: 15 residues. Trimming removed 7 bases at V and 3 bases at J, with 19 bases between. The CDR3 DNA reads TGTGCCAGCAATAAGCCGTTGAGGGGAGGCTACGAGCAGTACTTC. Encoded protein: CASNKPLRGGYEQYF.

J is TRBJ1-2 and V is TRBV6-5; 7 nucleotides line up with TRBD1. The CDR3 contains 14 residues. Germline values: CDR1 MNHEY, CDR2 SVGAGI. Germline trimming cut 4 bases from V and 1 base from J; bases unmatched to any gene: 3. Here the CDR3 DNA reads TGTGCCAGCAGTTCAGGGGGGGGTAACTATGGCTACACCTTC. Translated, it gives CASSSGGGNYGYTF.

This chain links TRBV9 with TRBJ2-1; D might be TRBD1 or TRBD2, each matching 5 bases. V lost 4 bases to trimming and J lost 4 bases, with 21 bases between them. Germline CDR1 is SGDLS and CDR2 is YYNGEE. This CDR3 contains 17 residues. CDR3 sequence (DNA): TGTGCCAGCAGCCCCAGTTTTGGGACGTTGAGGTACAATGAGCAGTTCTTC. As protein: CASSPSFGTLRYNEQFF.

The rearrangement joins TRBV29-1 to TRBJ2-3; 10 bases match TRBD1. The CDR3 is 14 amino acids. The germline V gene encodes CDR1 SQVTM and CDR2 ANQGSEA. The J segment lost 5 bases and the V segment lost 7 bases, leaving 9 bases of the junction unmatched. CDR3 loop: CSADLGQGGDTQYF. For the CDR3, the DNA is TGCAGCGCCGACCTTGGACAGGGGGGAGATACGCAGTATTTT.

The chain employs TRBV5-1 and TRBJ2-2, with D tentatively TRBD1 or TRBD2 (6 bases each). The ends were cut back, 3 bases at V and 4 bases at J, with 13 bases in the middle. This CDR3 is built from 15 residues. Germline CDR1 is SGHRS and CDR2 is YFSETQ. The CDR3 DNA reads as TGCGCCAGCAGCTCGGGGGCCCTCGGCACCGGGGAGCTGTTTTTT. Its protein is CASSSGALGTGELFF.

The V and J genes are TRBV29-1 and TRBJ2-7; either TRBD1 or TRBD2 may fit D (7 bases each). The CDR3 spans 13 residues. Germline lookup yields CDR1 SQVTM and CDR2 ANQGSEA. V gave up 2 bases and J gave up 2 bases, with 10 bases separating them. Here the CDR3 reads CSVEQGGAYEQYF. The CDR3 DNA follows: TGCAGCGTTGAACAGGGGGGGGCCTACGAGCAGTACTTC.

This clone was observed a handful of times. This sequence joins TRBV7-6 and TRBJ1-4, with 7 bases aligning to TRBD1. The CDR3 totals 15 residues. CDR1 is SGHVS, CDR2 FNYEAQ, per germline. V lost 5 bases, J lost 4 bases, and 7 bases stayed unmatched. CDR3 sequence: CASSASGQFNEKLFF. As DNA, the CDR3 is TGTGCCAGCAGCGCCTCGGGACAGTTTAATGAAAAACTGTTTTTT. The full variable domain, its missing parts supplied by reference TRBV7-6 and TRBJ1-4, is GAGVSQSPRYKVTKRGQDVALRCDPISGHVSLYWYRQALGQGPEFLTYFNYEAQQDKSGLPNDRFSAERPEGSISTLTIQRTEQRDSAMYRCASSASGQFNEKLFFGSGTQLSVL.

V gene TRBV9 combines with J gene TRBJ2-1, with D perhaps TRBD2 (6 bases). The CDR3 sequence is 15 residues long. CDR1 is SGDLS, CDR2 YYNGEE, per germline. The V end lost 1 base, the J end lost 4 bases, and 12 bases lay between the germline ends. Written as DNA, the CDR3 is TGTGCCAGCAGCGTATCTCGCGGGATGTACAATGAGCAGTTCTTC. It is translated as CASSVSRGMYNEQFF.

V gene TRBV27 combines with J gene TRBJ1-4, with D uncertain. Germline lookup yields CDR1 MNHEY and CDR2 SMNVEV (reference sequence). Trimming removed 8 bases at V and 5 bases at J, with 12 bases between. The CDR3 extends over 13 amino acids. CDR3 DNA sequence: TGTGCCAGCGCTGCGTCCTCAAATGAAAAACTGTTTTTT. Its translation: CASAASSNEKLFF.

The chain uses TRBV29-1 and TRBJ2-1; 8 bases align to TRBD2. The CDR3 length is 15 residues. Germline CDR1 reads SQVTM; CDR2 reads ANQGSEA. V lost 4 bases and J lost 4; bases outside the gene matches: 9. DNA for the CDR3: TGCAGCGTTGGAGCCTCGGCGGGAGGTTACAATGAGCAGTTCTTC. This codes for CSVGASAGGYNEQFF.

This chain joins TRBV14 and TRBJ2-3; unclear D gene. This CDR3 is built from 13 residues. Between the trimmed V and J ends, which lost 0 bases and 7 bases, there was a span of 8 bases. Germline V lookup: CDR1 SGHDN, CDR2 FVKESK. In nucleotides, the CDR3 is TGTGCCAGCAGCCAAGACTTTGGGAATACGCAGTATTTT. Its translation is CASSQDFGNTQYF.

CDR3 residues: CASSLTPNTEAFF. The CDR3 coding sequence is TGTGCCAGCAGTTTAACTCCGAACACTGAAGCTTTCTTT. This chain uses TRBV27 with TRBJ1-1; no clear D gene. V lost 2 bases, J lost 1 base, and 5 bases lay in between. The CDR3 is made up of 13 amino acids. Per germline, CDR1 MNHEY and CDR2 SMNVEV (reference sequence).

The V gene is TRBV18, the J gene TRBJ2-7; TRBD2 matches at 8 bases. Germline trimming cut 5 bases from V and 3 bases from J; bases unmatched to any gene: 0. The CDR3 is 12 residues long. Germline loops: CDR1 KGHSH, CDR2 LQKENI. The CDR3 DNA reads TGTGCCAGCTCAACTAGCGGCTACGAGCAGTACTTC. It yields the protein CASSTSGYEQYF.

The chain joins TRBV27 to TRBJ2-7; 7 bases agree with TRBD1. V was pared by 5 bases and J by 3 bases, with 10 bases of the junction left unmatched. CDR3 length: 15 amino acids. Germline CDR1 MNHEY, CDR2 SMNVEV (reference sequence). For the CDR3, the DNA is TGTGCCAGCAGTGAGGCGACAGGGTGGGTCTACGAGCAGTACTTC. Protein: CASSEATGWVYEQYF.

The chain couples TRBV4-3 to TRBJ1-4, with D perhaps TRBD1 (5 bases). Germline V gene lookup returns CDR1 LGHNA and CDR2 YSLEER. This CDR3 has 14 residues. V was trimmed by 1 base and J by 4 bases, leaving 7 bases between them. The CDR3 reads CASSQGGLNEKLFF. The DNA of the CDR3 is TGCGCCAGCAGCCAAGGGGGCCTTAATGAAAAACTGTTTTTT.

This chain uses TRBV9 with TRBJ2-7; TRBD2 matches 10 bases. With 0 bases clipped from V and 4 bases from J, the junction kept 4 bases outside the gene matches. The CDR3 covers 15 residues. Per germline, CDR1 SGDLS and CDR2 YYNGEE. The CDR3 sequence is CASSVAVAGGYEQYF. As DNA, the CDR3 is TGTGCCAGCAGCGTAGCGGTAGCGGGAGGATACGAGCAGTACTTC.